The 27 T cell receptor beta chains presented below share a single source sample, sequenced in a study of identical twins. TCRdb redid the calling of the 5' RACE reads with MiXCR, one entry per CDR3 protein. This table has approximately 530,000 distinct CDR3 sequences, around 20% appearing once. The same data also contributed to another study, on yellow fever vaccine responses in identical twins.

The specimen sequenced was CD4+ T cells sorted from blood. The receptors originated from a woman younger than 30 in good health.

This clonotype occurred a few times. The J gene is TRBJ1-4, the V gene TRBV20-1; maybe TRBD1 (5 bases). The germline gives CDR1 DFQATT, CDR2 SNEGSKA (reference sequence). V was shortened by 0 bases and J by 4 bases, with 12 bases between the two germline ends. This CDR3 contains 15 residues. This CDR3 reads CSARDFRVRNEKLFF. In nucleotides, the CDR3 is TGCAGTGCTAGAGATTTCAGGGTCCGTAATGAAAAACTGTTTTTT.

The chain recombines TRBV20-1 with TRBJ1-5; 7 bases match TRBD1. With V trimmed by 7 bases and J by 0 bases, 6 bases remained unmatched. This CDR3 has 14 amino acids. Germline CDR1 reads DFQATT; CDR2 reads SNEGSKA (reference sequence). CDR3 sequence (DNA): TGCAGTGTGAGGGGGCCCTATAGCAATCAGCCCCAGCATTTT. This sequence encodes CSVRGPYSNQPQHF.

This clonotype was found many times. This sequence joins TRBV7-9 and TRBJ1-4, with D unclear. The CDR3 runs 15 residues. CDR1 is SEHNR, CDR2 FQNEAQ, per germline (reference sequence). Trimming left V 0 bases short and J 3 bases short, with 8 bases between. The CDR3 nucleotides read TGTGCCAGCAGCTTAGCCCGTGGGGCTAATGAAAAACTGTTTTTT. Amino acid sequence: CASSLARGANEKLFF.

This clonotype has only a few counts. The chain carries TRBV10-3 and TRBJ2-1, with TRBD2 matching 12 bases. From germline, CDR1 is ENHRY and CDR2 SYGVKD. Germline trimming cut 4 bases from V and 3 bases from J; bases unmatched to any gene: 1. CDR3 length: 15 residues. Written as DNA, the CDR3 is TGTGCCATCAGTGGGGGACTAGCGGGCTACAATGAGCAGTTCTTC. It yields the protein CAISGGLAGYNEQFF.

The V gene is TRBV28, the J gene TRBJ2-1, with D perhaps TRBD1 or TRBD2 (6 bases each). The germline CDR1 and CDR2 sequences are MDHEN and SYDVKM. This CDR3 region has 16 residues. The V gene lost 8 bases and the J gene lost 8 bases, with 25 bases spanning the gap. The CDR3 DNA follows: TGTGCCAGCCGGCCAGTCGGAGGGGGTAACCTACATGAGCAGTTCTTC. Translating gives CASRPVGGGNLHEQFF.

The V call is TRBV11-2, the J call TRBJ2-1; D gene ambiguous. Germline CDR1 reads SGHAT; CDR2 reads FQNNGV. This CDR3 has 13 residues. The ends were cut back, 1 base at V and 9 bases at J, with 10 bases in the middle. The CDR3 reads CASSLGELGEQFF. In DNA, the CDR3 is TGTGCCAGCAGCTTAGGAGAGCTCGGTGAGCAGTTCTTC.

This clonotype appeared a few times. The V call is TRBV20-1, the J call TRBJ1-2, with D unresolved. Germline lookup yields CDR1 DFQATT and CDR2 SNEGSKA (reference sequence). Deletions cut 4 bases from V and 0 bases from J, with 6 bases between. There are 12 residues in the CDR3. The CDR3 region is CSAKPANYGYTF. The CDR3 nucleotides are TGCAGTGCTAAGCCAGCTAACTATGGCTACACCTTC.

This sequence joins TRBV5-1 and TRBJ2-3; D uncertain. In germline, CDR1 is SGHRS, CDR2 YFSETQ. The germline V and J ends were trimmed by 1 base and 4 bases, with 10 bases remaining between them. This CDR3 is built from 14 residues. CDR3 loop: CASSLYSSADTQYF. The CDR3 DNA follows: TGCGCCAGCAGCTTGTACTCCTCGGCAGATACGCAGTATTTT.

This clonotype occurred a few times. The gene calls are TRBV7-9 and TRBJ2-1; unclear D gene. The length of the CDR3 is 12 residues. Germline CDR1 and CDR2: SEHNR and FQNEAQ (reference sequence). Trimming cost V 4 bases and J 4 bases, with 5 bases left between them. The CDR3, as DNA: TGTGCCAGCAGCTATAATTACAATGAGCAGTTCTTC. Residues: CASSYNYNEQFF.

This chain connects TRBV7-9 to TRBJ2-1; D is perhaps TRBD2 (5 bases). This CDR3 comprises 15 residues. V gave up 4 bases and J gave up 9 bases, with 19 bases separating them. Per the germline V gene, CDR1 is SEHNR and CDR2 is FQNEAQ (reference sequence). In DNA form, the CDR3 reads TGTGCCAGCAGCTCTATACCCCACAGTGGGAGTGAGCAGTTCTTC. Its translation: CASSSIPHSGSEQFF.

This clonotype was observed a handful of times. The V gene is TRBV29-1, the J gene TRBJ2-5; TRBD1 aligns across 10 bases. Trimming removed 7 bases from V and 5 bases from J; junction bases left unmatched: 10. Germline V gene lookup returns CDR1 SQVTM and CDR2 ANQGSEA. This CDR3 has 14 amino acids. In DNA, the CDR3 is TGCAGCGCCCTATCTCCGGGACAGGGGGAGACCCAGTACTTC. Its protein product is CSALSPGQGETQYF.

This clonotype was seen more than once but under ten times. V is TRBV28 and J is TRBJ2-2, with D unresolved. The germline V and J ends were trimmed by 5 bases and 0 bases, with 7 bases remaining between them. The CDR3 length is 14 residues. Germline V gene sequence: CDR1 MDHEN, CDR2 SYDVKM. For the CDR3, the DNA is TGTGCCAGCAGTCCCGAGACGAACACCGGGGAGCTGTTTTTT. Residues: CASSPETNTGELFF.

This clonotype was counted between two and nine times. The chain links TRBV12-3 or TRBV12-4 to TRBJ2-7; D is unclear. CDR3 size: 14 residues. Trimming left V 3 bases short and J 2 bases short, with 11 bases between. The CDR3 sequence is CASSLGPKTYEQYF. For the CDR3, the DNA is TGTGCCAGCAGTTTGGGTCCTAAGACCTACGAGCAGTACTTC.

This clonotype was picked up a small number of times. This chain joins TRBV27 and TRBJ2-5; D remains ambiguous. Trimming cost V 0 bases and J 5 bases, with 13 bases left between them. The CDR3 has 15 amino acids. Germline CDR1 is MNHEY and CDR2 is SMNVEV (reference sequence). The CDR3 loop reads CASSLSRLVRETQYF. In DNA, the CDR3 is TGTGCCAGCAGTTTATCGCGGCTAGTGAGGGAGACCCAGTACTTC.

This clonotype was seen only a few times. The chain couples TRBV10-3 to TRBJ1-1, with 8 bases matching TRBD1. Trimming at V came to 0 bases and at J to 8 bases, leaving 8 bases not matched to a gene. The CDR3 consists of 15 residues. The germline V gene has CDR1 ENHRY and CDR2 SYGVKD. The DNA of the CDR3 is TGTGCCATCAGTGAGTCACGGACAGGGTCGGCCGAAGCTTTCTTT. Amino acids: CAISESRTGSAEAFF.

V gene TRBV5-1 combines with J gene TRBJ2-2; 9 bases match TRBD2. Trimming took 1 base from V and 3 from J; bases not matched to a gene: 4. This CDR3 has 16 amino acids. The germline V gene encodes CDR1 SGHRS and CDR2 YFSETQ. DNA of the CDR3: TGCGCCAGCAGCTTGATGGCGGGAGGGGACACCGGGGAGCTGTTTTTT. Its protein product is CASSLMAGGDTGELFF.

The chain joins TRBV4-1 to TRBJ2-1; TRBD2 aligns across 8 bases. V was pared by 1 base and J by 0 bases, with 5 bases of the junction left unmatched. The CDR3 spans 17 residues. Germline-derived CDR1 and CDR2 are MGHRA and YSYEKL. Written as DNA, the CDR3 is TGCGCCAGCAGCCAAGTATCCGCGGGAGGCTCCTACAATGAGCAGTTCTTC. This sequence encodes CASSQVSAGGSYNEQFF.

About this clonotype: One base away lies a much larger clone, so this may be a sequencing read error. The chain employs TRBV2 and TRBJ2-1; D gene unclear. The germline V gene encodes CDR1 SNHLY and CDR2 FYNNEI. V lost 4 bases to trimming and J lost 7 bases, with 5 bases between them. The CDR3 contains 11 residues. This chain's CDR3 is CASSGWNEQFF. The CDR3 DNA is TGTGCCAGCAGTGGTTGGAATGAGCAGTTCTTC.

This clonotype came up a few times. The chain links TRBV7-9 to TRBJ2-7; 9 bases line up with TRBD2. The length of the CDR3 is 16 residues. Germline V gene sequence: CDR1 SEHNR, CDR2 FQNEAQ (reference sequence). The junction had 8 bases not matched to a gene; V was cut back by 5 bases and J by 0 bases. The CDR3 bases are TGTGCCAGCAGCCCGGGGCTAGCGGGGAGCTCCTACGAGCAGTACTTC. This translates into CASSPGLAGSSYEQYF.

This clonotype occurred many times. This chain uses TRBV12-3 or TRBV12-4 with TRBJ1-1; no clear D gene. The CDR3 is made up of 14 amino acids. Trimming removed 0 bases at V and 0 bases at J, with 5 bases between. In nucleotides, the CDR3 is TGTGCCAGCAGTTTAGCGGTGATGAACACTGAAGCTTTCTTT. Its translation is CASSLAVMNTEAFF.

This clonotype was seen more than once but under ten times. The rearrangement uses TRBV7-9 and TRBJ2-5; D is uncertain. The CDR3 spans 16 residues. Germline V gives CDR1 SEHNR, CDR2 FQNEAQ (reference sequence). V was shortened by 2 bases and J by 4 bases, with 17 bases between the two germline ends. The CDR3, as DNA: TGTGCCAGCAGCTTAATACCTCGGCTATTTGCAGAGACCCAGTACTTC. Translated, it gives CASSLIPRLFAETQYF. The variable domain in full, completed from reference TRBV7-9 and TRBJ2-5, reads DTGVSQNPRHKITKRGQNVTFRCDPISEHNRLYWYRQTLGQGPEFLTYFQNEAQLEKSRLLSDRFSAERPKGSFSTLEIQRTEQGDSAMYLCASSLIPRLFAETQYFGPGTRLLVL.

V is TRBV7-9 and J is TRBJ2-4; D is tentatively TRBD1 or TRBD2 (7 bases each). Trimming left V 5 bases short and J 0 bases short, with 14 bases between. The V gene's germline CDR1 is SEHNR and CDR2 FQNEAQ (reference sequence). This CDR3 region has 16 residues. The DNA of the CDR3 is TGTGCCAGCAGCCAGGGGGGGGGACTAGCCAAAAACATTCAGTACTTC. This gives the protein CASSQGGGLAKNIQYF. Full variable domain (rest looked up from reference TRBV7-9 and TRBJ2-4): DTGVSQNPRHKITKRGQNVTFRCDPISEHNRLYWYRQTLGQGPEFLTYFQNEAQLEKSRLLSDRFSAERPKGSFSTLEIQRTEQGDSAMYLCASSQGGGLAKNIQYFGAGTRLSVL.

This sequence joins TRBV24-1 and TRBJ2-4; D is perhaps TRBD1 (6 bases). This CDR3 is 15 amino acids long. V gave up 2 bases and J gave up 3 bases, with 10 bases separating them. Germline CDR1 is KGHDR and CDR2 is SFDVKD. For the CDR3, the DNA is TGTGCCACCAGTGATTGGGAAGGGGGCAAAAACATTCAGTACTTC. It encodes CATSDWEGGKNIQYF.

This clonotype was detected a few times. This chain connects TRBV12-3 or TRBV12-4 to TRBJ1-4, with D unclear. Between the trimmed V and J ends, which lost 5 bases and 8 bases, there was a span of 15 bases. This CDR3 contains 14 residues. The CDR3 reads CASSLSPGKEKLFF. The CDR3 region has the DNA TGTGCCAGCAGTCTGTCGCCTGGGAAGGAAAAACTGTTTTTT.

This clonotype came up a few times. The chain combines TRBV5-1 with TRBJ2-1, with TRBD2 matching 13 bases. The CDR3 consists of 15 residues. From germline, CDR1 is SGHRS and CDR2 YFSETQ. Trimming removed 4 bases from V and 6 bases from J; junction bases left unmatched: 4. The CDR3 spells CASSRTSGSPNEQFF. CDR3 nucleotide sequence: TGCGCCAGCAGCCGGACTAGCGGGAGTCCCAATGAGCAGTTCTTC.

The chain combines TRBV29-1 with TRBJ2-1, with D unclear. Trimming took 4 bases from V and 8 from J, leaving 6 bases between them. The CDR3 sequence is 10 residues long. The germline CDR1 and CDR2 sequences are SQVTM and ANQGSEA. DNA for the CDR3: TGCAGCGTTGGCGAATATGAGCAGTTCTTC. Amino acids: CSVGEYEQFF.

This rearrangement joins TRBV18 to TRBJ2-7, with D perhaps being TRBD1 or TRBD2 (7 bases each). CDR1 is KGHSH, CDR2 LQKENI, per germline. This CDR3 is built from 15 residues. V was trimmed by 5 bases and J by 1 base, leaving 15 bases between them. CDR3 coding DNA: TGTGCCAGCTCATCCTCAGGGGGGGCTTCCTACGAGCAGTACTTC. Translated, it gives CASSSSGGASYEQYF.